The source of this T cell receptor beta chain is a study of blood T cells in healthy people across ages. Study-wide points: Expanded clonotype changes were possibly confounded by unknown donor CMV status. Per million T cells, TCR beta diversity dropped roughly linearly as age increased.

About this clonotype itself: Antigen: not known.

With a J-beta primer mix and a sample-barcoded 5' primer, a second PCR ran 7 to 11 cycles. TCRdb used MiXCR to reprocess the 5' RACE reads, holding one entry per CDR3 protein. The table has about 680,000 distinct CDR3 sequences, 45% to 50% seen once. The germline CDR1 and CDR2 sequences are SGHVS and FQNEAQ. This CDR3 has 18 residues. V lost 2 bases to trimming and J lost 2 bases; unmatched junction nucleotides: 12. The rearrangement joins TRBV7-8 to TRBJ2-7, with 10 bases aligning to TRBD2. Material for sequencing was blood. This TCR came from an older woman in good health. CDR3 sequence: CASSLSPSGLAFPYEQYF. The CDR3 DNA follows: TGTGCCAGCAGCTTATCCCCTTCGGGACTAGCGTTCCCCTACGAGCAGTACTTC. The full variable domain, in which reference TRBV7-8 and TRBJ2-7 provide the parts outside the CDR3, is GAGVSQSPRYKVAKRGQDVALRCDPISGHVSLFWYQQALGQGPEFLTYFQNEAQLDKSGLPSDRFFAERPEGSVSTLKIQRTQQEDSAVYLCASSLSPSGLAFPYEQYFGPGTRLTVT.